These 3 T cell receptor beta chains were all obtained from the same sample, sequenced in a study of T cell responses to AZD1222 COVID-19 vaccine. The repertoire was sequenced with immunoSEQ multiplex PCR; TCRdb's copy has only in-frame clones and lacks some. The sample includes about 190,000 clones, approximately 92% of them seen just once. The sequences come from peripheral blood, collected on day 0 of AZD1222 vaccination. Receptors originate from an adult in good health.

The gene calls are TRBV14 and TRBJ1-2; no firm D call. Deletions cut 6 bases from V and 3 bases from J, with 11 bases between. CDR3 size: 13 residues. The germline CDR1 and CDR2 sequences are SGHDN and FVKESK. The CDR3 DNA follows: TGTGCCAGCAGGCAGATAGGCGACTATGGCTACACCTTC. As protein: CASRQIGDYGYTF.

The genes are TRBV28 and TRBJ1-5, with D perhaps matching TRBD1 (6 bases). Trimming stripped 7 bases from V and 1 base from J, with 14 bases between. CDR1 and CDR2 from the germline V gene are MDHEN and SYDVKM. This CDR3 comprises 15 residues. For the CDR3, the DNA is TGTGCCAGCACTCCCCATGGACAGAGCAATCAGCCCCAGCATTTT. It encodes CASTPHGQSNQPQHF. Together with reference TRBV28 and TRBJ1-5, the CDR3 gives the full variable domain: DVKVTQSSRYLVKRTGEKVFLECVQDMDHENMFWYRQDPGLGLRLIYFSYDVKMKEKGDIPEGYSVSREKKERFSLILESASTNQTSMYLCASTPHGQSNQPQHFGDGTRLSIL.

The J gene is TRBJ2-1, the V gene TRBV11-2; 7 bases are a match to TRBD2. Germline CDR1 reads SGHAT; CDR2 reads FQNNGV. V was clipped by 0 bases and J by 9 bases; unmatched bases: 14. The CDR3 covers 17 residues. In DNA, the CDR3 is TGTGCCAGCAGCTTAGATCTGGGGCGACTAGCCGTTTCTGAGCAGTTCTTC. It codes for CASSLDLGRLAVSEQFF.